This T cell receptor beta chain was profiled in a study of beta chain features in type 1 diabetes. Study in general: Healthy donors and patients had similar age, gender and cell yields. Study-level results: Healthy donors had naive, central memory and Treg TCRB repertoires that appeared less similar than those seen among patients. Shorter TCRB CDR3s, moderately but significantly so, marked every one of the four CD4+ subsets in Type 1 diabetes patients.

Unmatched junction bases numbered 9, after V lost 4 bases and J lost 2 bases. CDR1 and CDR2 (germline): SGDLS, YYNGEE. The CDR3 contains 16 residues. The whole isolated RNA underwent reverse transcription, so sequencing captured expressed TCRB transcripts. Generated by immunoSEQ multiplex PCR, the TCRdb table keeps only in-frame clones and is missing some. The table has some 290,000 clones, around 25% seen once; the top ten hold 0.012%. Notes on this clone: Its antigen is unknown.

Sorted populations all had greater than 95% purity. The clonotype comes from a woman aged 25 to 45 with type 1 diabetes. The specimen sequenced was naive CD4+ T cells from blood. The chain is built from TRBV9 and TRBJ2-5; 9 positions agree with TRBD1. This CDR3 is CASSPAPQGAQETQYF. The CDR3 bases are TGTGCCAGCAGCCCGGCCCCACAGGGGGCTCAAGAGACCCAGTACTTC.